The count of the clone carrying this TCR beta chain is one. Its antigen is still unknown. The sample originates from a study of identifying expanded T cells in peripheral blood. Study-level points and caveats: Differentially abundant clones: 1 to 1.5 between replicates, 15 to 17 at about two weeks, less than 25 at four. Clone count variance between roughly 2-week samples rose with total template count.

The V gene's germline CDR1 is SGHRS and CDR2 YFSETQ. The V end lost 4 bases, the J end lost 1 base, and 14 bases lay between the germline ends. CDR3 size: 16 residues. Sequencing used immunoSEQ multiplex PCR; TCRdb keeps in-frame clones, though not all of them. The table records more than 85,000 clones, about 87% of them present only once. Healthy donors had no documented immune events, such as infections, while sampled. The clonotype was recovered from a person aged 18-70 years in good health. Sequencing used blood. The rearrangement uses TRBV5-1 and TRBJ2-2; D perhaps matches TRBD2 (6 bases). CDR3 protein: CASSLIGRGNTGELFF. The CDR3, as DNA: TGCGCCAGCAGCCTCATTGGGCGGGGGAACACCGGGGAGCTGTTTTTT.